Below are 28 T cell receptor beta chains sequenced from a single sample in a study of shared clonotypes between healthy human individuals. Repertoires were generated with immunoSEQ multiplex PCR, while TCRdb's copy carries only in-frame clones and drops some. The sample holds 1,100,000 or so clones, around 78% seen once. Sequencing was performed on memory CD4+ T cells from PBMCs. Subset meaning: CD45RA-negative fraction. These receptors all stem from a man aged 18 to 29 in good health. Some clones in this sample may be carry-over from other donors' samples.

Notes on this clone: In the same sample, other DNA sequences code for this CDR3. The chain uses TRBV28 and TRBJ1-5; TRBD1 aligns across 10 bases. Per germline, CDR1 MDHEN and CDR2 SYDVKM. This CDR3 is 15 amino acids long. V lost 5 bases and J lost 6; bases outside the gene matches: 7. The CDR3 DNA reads TGTGCCAGCAGTCCTCCGGGACAGGGGATTCAGCCCCAGCATTTT. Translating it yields CASSPPGQGIQPQHF.

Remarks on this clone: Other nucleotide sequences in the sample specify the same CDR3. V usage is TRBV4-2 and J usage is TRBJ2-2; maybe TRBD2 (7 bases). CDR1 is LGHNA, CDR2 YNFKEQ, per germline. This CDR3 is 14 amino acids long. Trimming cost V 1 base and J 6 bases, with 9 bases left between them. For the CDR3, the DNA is TGTGCCAGCAGCCAAGGAGGGGGGGCCGGGGAGCTGTTTTTT. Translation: CASSQGGGAGELFF.

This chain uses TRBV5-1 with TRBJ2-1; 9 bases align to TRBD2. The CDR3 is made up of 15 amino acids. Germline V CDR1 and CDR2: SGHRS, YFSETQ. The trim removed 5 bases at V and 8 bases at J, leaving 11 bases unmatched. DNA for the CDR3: TGCGCCAGCAGTCCCCGGGGCGGGAGGGCCGATGAGCAGTTCTTC. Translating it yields CASSPRGGRADEQFF.

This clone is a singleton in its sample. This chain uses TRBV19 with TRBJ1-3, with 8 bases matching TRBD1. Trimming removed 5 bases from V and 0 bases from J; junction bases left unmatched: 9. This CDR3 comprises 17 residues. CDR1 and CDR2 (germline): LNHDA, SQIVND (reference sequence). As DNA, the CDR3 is TGTGCCAGTAGTCCCGACCGGGACAGGATCTCTGGAAACACCATATATTTT. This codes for CASSPDRDRISGNTIYF.

The CDR3 loop reads CASNSYLAGQPQHF. CDR3 sequence (DNA): TGTGCCAGCAACTCTTACTTGGCAGGCCAGCCCCAGCATTTT. This chain links TRBV2 with TRBJ1-5; no clear D. The length of the CDR3 is 14 residues. V gave up 7 bases and J gave up 7 bases, with 17 bases separating them. Germline lookup yields CDR1 SNHLY and CDR2 FYNNEI.

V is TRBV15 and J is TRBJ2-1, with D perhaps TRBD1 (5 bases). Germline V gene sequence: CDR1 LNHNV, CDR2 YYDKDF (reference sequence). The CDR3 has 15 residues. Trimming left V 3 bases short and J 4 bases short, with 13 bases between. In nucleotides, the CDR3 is TGTGCCACCAGCAGCATAAAGGGGCGATACAATGAGCAGTTCTTC. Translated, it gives CATSSIKGRYNEQFF.

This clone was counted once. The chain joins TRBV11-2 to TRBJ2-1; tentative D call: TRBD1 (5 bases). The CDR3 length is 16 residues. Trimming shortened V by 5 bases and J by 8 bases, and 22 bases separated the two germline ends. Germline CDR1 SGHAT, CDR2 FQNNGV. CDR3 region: CASSPLLRTRSDEQFF. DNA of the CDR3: TGTGCCAGCAGCCCTCTTCTACGGACAAGGTCGGATGAGCAGTTCTTC.

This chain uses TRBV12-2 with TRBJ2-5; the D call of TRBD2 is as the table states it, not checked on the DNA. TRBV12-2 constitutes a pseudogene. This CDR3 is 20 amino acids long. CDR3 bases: TGTGCAAGTCGCCTAACACCTTCCGCCACTAGCGGGAATCACCAAGAGACCCAGTACTTC. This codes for CASRLTPSATSGNHQETQYF.

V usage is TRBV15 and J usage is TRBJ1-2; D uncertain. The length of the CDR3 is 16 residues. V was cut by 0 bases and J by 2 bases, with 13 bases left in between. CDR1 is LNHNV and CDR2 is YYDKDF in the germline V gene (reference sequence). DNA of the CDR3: TGTGCCACCAGCAGAGATAACCGGCAGGACAACTATGGCTACACCTTC. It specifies CATSRDNRQDNYGYTF. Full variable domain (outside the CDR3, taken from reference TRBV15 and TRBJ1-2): DAMVIQNPRYQVTQFGKPVTLSCSQTLNHNVMYWYQQKSSQAPKLLFHYYDKDFNNEADTPDNFQSRRPNTSFCFLDIRSPGLGDTAMYLCATSRDNRQDNYGYTFGSGTRLTVV.

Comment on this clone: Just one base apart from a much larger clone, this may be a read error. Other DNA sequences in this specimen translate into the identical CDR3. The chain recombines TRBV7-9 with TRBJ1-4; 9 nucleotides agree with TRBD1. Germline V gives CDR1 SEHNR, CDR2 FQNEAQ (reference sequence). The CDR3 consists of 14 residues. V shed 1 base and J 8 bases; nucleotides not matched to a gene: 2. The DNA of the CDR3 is TGTGCCAGCAGCTTAGGGACAGGGGACGAAAAACTGTTTTTT. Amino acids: CASSLGTGDEKLFF. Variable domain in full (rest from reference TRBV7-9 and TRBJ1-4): DTGVSQNPRHKITKRGQNVTFRCDPISEHNRLYWYRQTLGQGPEFLTYFQNEAQLEKSRLLSDRFSAERPKGSFSTLEIQRTEQGDSAMYLCASSLGTGDEKLFFGSGTQLSVL.

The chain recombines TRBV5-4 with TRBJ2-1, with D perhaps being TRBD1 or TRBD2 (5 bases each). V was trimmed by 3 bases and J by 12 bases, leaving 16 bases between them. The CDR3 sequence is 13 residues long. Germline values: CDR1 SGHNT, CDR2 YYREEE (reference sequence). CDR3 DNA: TGTGCCAGCAGCTGGGGCGAGGGCTATGGGCAGTTCTTC. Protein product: CASSWGEGYGQFF.

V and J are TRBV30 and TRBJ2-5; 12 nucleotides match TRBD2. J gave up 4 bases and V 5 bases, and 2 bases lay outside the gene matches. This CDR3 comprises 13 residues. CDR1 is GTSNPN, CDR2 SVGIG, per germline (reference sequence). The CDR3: CAWGGLAGETQYF. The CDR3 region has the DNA TGTGCCTGGGGGGGACTAGCGGGAGAGACCCAGTACTTC.

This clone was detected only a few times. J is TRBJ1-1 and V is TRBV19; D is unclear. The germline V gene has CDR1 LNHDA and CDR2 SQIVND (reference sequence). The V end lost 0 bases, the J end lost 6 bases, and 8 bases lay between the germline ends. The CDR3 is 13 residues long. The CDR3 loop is CASSIDVRAEAFF. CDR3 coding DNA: TGTGCCAGTAGTATAGATGTGAGGGCTGAAGCTTTCTTT.

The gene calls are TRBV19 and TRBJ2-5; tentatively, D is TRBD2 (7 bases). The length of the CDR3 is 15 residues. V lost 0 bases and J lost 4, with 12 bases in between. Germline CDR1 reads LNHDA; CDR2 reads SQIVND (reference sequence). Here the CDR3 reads CASSIEPGGRETQYF. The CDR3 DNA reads TGTGCCAGTAGTATAGAACCGGGGGGCAGAGAGACCCAGTACTTC.

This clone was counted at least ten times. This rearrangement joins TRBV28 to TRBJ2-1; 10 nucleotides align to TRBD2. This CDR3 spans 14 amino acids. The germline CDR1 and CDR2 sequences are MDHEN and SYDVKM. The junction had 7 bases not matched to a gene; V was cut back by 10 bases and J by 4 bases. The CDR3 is CATLTSGAYNEQFF. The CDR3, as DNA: TGTGCCACCTTAACTAGCGGGGCTTACAATGAGCAGTTCTTC.

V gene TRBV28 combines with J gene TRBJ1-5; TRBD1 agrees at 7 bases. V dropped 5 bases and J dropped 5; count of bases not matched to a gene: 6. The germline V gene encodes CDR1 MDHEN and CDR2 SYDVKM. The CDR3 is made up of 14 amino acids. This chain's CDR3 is CASSKQQGHQPQHF. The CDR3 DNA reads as TGTGCCAGCAGTAAGCAACAGGGGCATCAGCCCCAGCATTTT.

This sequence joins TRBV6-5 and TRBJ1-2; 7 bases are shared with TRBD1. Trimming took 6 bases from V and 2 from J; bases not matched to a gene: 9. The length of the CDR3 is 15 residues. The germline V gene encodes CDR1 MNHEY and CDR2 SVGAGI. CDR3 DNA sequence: TGTGCCAGCAGCCCGGCCGGGACAGTGAACTATGGCTACACCTTC. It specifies CASSPAGTVNYGYTF.

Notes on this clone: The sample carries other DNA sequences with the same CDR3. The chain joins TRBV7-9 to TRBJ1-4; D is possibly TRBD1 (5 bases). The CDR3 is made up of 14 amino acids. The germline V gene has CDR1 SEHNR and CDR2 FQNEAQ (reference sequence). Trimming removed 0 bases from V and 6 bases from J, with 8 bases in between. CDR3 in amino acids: CASSLASGDEKLFF. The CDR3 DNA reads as TGTGCCAGCAGCTTAGCGTCGGGGGATGAAAAACTGTTTTTT.

The CDR3 loop reads CASSSRSSTRTGELFF. In DNA, the CDR3 is TGTGCCAGCAGCTCGCGATCATCCACCCGGACCGGGGAGCTGTTTTTT. The chain uses TRBV5-6 and TRBJ2-2, with D unclear. Trimming took off 3 bases at V and 5 bases at J, with 17 bases between the two ends. Germline V CDR1 and CDR2: SGHDT, YYEEEE. The CDR3 is 16 residues long.

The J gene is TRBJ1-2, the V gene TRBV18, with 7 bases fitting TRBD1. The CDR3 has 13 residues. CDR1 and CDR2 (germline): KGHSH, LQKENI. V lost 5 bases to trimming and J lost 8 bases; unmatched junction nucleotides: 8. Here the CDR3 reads CASSFDREGGYTF. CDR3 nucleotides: TGTGCCAGCTCATTCGACAGGGAGGGCGGCTACACCTTC.

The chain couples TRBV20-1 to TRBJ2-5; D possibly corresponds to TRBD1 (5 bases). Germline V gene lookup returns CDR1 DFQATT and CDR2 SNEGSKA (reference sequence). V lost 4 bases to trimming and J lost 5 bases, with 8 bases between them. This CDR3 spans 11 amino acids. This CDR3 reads CSAIGAETQYF. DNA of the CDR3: TGCAGTGCTATAGGGGCGGAGACCCAGTACTTC.

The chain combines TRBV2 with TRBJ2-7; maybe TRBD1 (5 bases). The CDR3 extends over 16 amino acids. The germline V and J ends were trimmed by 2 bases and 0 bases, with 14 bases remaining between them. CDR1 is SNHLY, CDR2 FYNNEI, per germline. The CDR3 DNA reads TGTGCCAGCAGTGAAAGGAAAGGGGCCCTCTCCTACGAGCAGTACTTC. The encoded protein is CASSERKGALSYEQYF.

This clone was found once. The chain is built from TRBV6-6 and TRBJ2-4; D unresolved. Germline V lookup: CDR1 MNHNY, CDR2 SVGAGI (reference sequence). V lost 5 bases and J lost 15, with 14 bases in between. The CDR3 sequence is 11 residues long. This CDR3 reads CASSRNEERYF. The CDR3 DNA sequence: TGTGCCAGCAGTCGGAACGAGGAGCGGTACTTC.

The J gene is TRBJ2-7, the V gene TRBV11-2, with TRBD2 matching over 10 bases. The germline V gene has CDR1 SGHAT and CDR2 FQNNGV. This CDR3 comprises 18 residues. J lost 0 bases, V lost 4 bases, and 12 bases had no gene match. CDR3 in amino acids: CASSSPNRLAGYSYEQYF. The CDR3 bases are TGTGCCAGCAGCTCCCCAAACCGACTAGCGGGCTACTCCTACGAGCAGTACTTC.

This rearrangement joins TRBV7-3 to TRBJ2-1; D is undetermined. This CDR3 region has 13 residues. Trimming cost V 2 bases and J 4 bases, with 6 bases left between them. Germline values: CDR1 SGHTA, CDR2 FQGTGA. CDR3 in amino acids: CASSLSDYNEQFF. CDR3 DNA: TGTGCCAGCAGCTTATCCGATTACAATGAGCAGTTCTTC.

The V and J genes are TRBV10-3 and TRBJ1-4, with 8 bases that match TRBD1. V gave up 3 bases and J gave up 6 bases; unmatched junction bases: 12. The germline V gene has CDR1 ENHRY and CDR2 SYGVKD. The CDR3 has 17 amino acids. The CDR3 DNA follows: TGTGCCATCAGTGATTCAGGGGGCTCGACACTTTATGAAAAACTGTTTTTT. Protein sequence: CAISDSGGSTLYEKLFF.

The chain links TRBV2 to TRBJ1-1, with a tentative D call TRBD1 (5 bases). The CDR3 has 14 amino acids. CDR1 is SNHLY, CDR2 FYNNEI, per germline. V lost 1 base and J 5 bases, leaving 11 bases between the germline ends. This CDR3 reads CASSEGRGRTEAFF. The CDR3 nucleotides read TGTGCCAGCAGTGAAGGAAGGGGTCGTACTGAAGCTTTCTTT.

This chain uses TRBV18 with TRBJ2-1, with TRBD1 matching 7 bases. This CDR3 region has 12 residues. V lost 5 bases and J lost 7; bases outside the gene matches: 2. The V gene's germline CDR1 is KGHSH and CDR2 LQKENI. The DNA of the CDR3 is TGTGCCAGCTCATCGGACAGGAATGAGCAGTTCTTC. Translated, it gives CASSSDRNEQFF.